This T cell receptor beta chain was documented in a study of breast tumors, draining lymph nodes, adjacent tissues. Study-wide results and limits: Most tumor T cells seemingly derive from lymph node, then expand in tumor. That most tumor T cells come from lymph nodes remained unproven. Tumors had less TCR diversity than lymph nodes, more than nontumor tissue. Compared with basal-like, luminal-like tumors shared significantly more repertoire with nontumor tissue.

The lymph nodes were axillary draining lymph nodes from breast cancer patients. One entry per CDR3 protein results from TCRdb running MiXCR on the multiplex PCR reads. This table holds over 150,000 distinct CDR3 sequences, 30% to 35% found once. The CDR3 consists of 15 residues. CDR1 and CDR2 (germline): SGHNT, YYREEE (reference sequence). V lost 0 bases and J lost 0, with 7 bases in between. This clonotype was counted at least ten times. The antigen remains unidentified. The clonotype was recovered from a female donor with breast cancer. Some clones in this sample may be carry-over from other donors' samples. Material: axillary lymph node tissue. The chain joins TRBV5-4 to TRBJ2-1; D gene unclear. CDR3 in amino acids: CASSLDGSSYNEQFF. The CDR3 region has the DNA TGTGCCAGCAGCTTGGACGGAAGCTCCTACAATGAGCAGTTCTTC.